Presented here are 16 T cell receptor beta chains from one specimen sequenced in a study of T cell repertoires in cytomegalovirus infection. TCRdb used MiXCR to reprocess the reads, holding one entry per CDR3 protein. The sample has about 740,000 distinct CDR3 sequences; approximately 34% are singletons. The sequencing input was PBMCs. These receptors all stem from a human donor in good health (CMV status not recorded). Some clones in this sample may be carry-over from other donors' samples.

CDR3 region: CASSQSMAPSGQGTEKLFF. CDR3 nucleotides: TGCGCCAGCAGTCAATCGATGGCACCCTCGGGACAGGGGACTGAAAAACTGTTTTTT. The rearrangement uses TRBV23-1 and TRBJ1-4, with 10 bases matching TRBD1. TRBV23-1 is known as an ORF, though its function is uncertain. CDR3 size: 19 residues. V trimming: 0 bases; J trimming: 7 bases; junction bases outside the gene matches: 14.

As regards this clonotype: The junction shows a germline mismatch at one end, possibly a read error. The rearrangement links TRBV7-2 to TRBJ2-7, with 10 bases matching TRBD2. The germline V gene encodes CDR1 SGHTA and CDR2 FQGNSA. The CDR3 consists of 15 residues. The CDR3 region has the DNA TGTGCCAGTAGCCTAAGCGGGAGGGCCTGGTACGAGCCGTACTTC. Its translation is CASSLSGRAWYEPYF.

The chain joins TRBV27 to TRBJ1-6; unclear D gene. CDR1 is MNHEY and CDR2 is SMNVEV in the germline V gene (reference sequence). The CDR3 consists of 13 residues. V gave up 4 bases and J gave up 8 bases, with 9 bases separating them. CDR3 protein: CASSSLMDSPLHF. The CDR3 DNA follows: TGTGCCAGCAGTTCCCTTATGGATTCACCCCTCCACTTT.

Only a few counts were recorded for this clonotype. This chain uses TRBV7-8 with TRBJ2-7, with D unclear. This CDR3 is 12 amino acids long. Germline V CDR1 and CDR2: SGHVS, FQNEAQ. V was clipped by 6 bases and J by 7 bases, with 13 bases between them. This CDR3 is CASSGPRREQYF. CDR3 nucleotides: TGTGCCAGCAGTGGCCCTAGGAGAGAGCAGTACTTC.

The chain recombines TRBV12-3 or TRBV12-4 with TRBJ1-2, with TRBD1 matching 8 bases. The length of the CDR3 is 15 residues. V lost 6 bases and J lost 7; bases outside the gene matches: 13. CDR3 protein: CASRLNIGTGGGYTF. CDR3 in DNA: TGTGCCAGCAGACTTAACATAGGGACAGGCGGTGGCTACACCTTC.

CDR3 sequence: CASSLRQGWANEQFF. The CDR3 nucleotides read TGCGCCAGCAGCTTGAGGCAGGGATGGGCCAATGAGCAGTTCTTC. This sequence joins TRBV5-1 and TRBJ2-1; D possibly corresponds to TRBD1 (5 bases). V was pared by 1 base and J by 6 bases, with 14 bases between. Germline values: CDR1 SGHRS, CDR2 YFSETQ. There are 15 residues in the CDR3.

In its sample, this clonotype was seen a few times. V is TRBV28 and J is TRBJ2-1; D is unclear. Trimming took off 7 bases at V and 5 bases at J, with 12 bases between the two ends. This CDR3 is built from 13 residues. CDR1 MDHEN and CDR2 SYDVKM come from the germline V gene. The CDR3 spells CASIRYDNNEQFF. DNA for the CDR3: TGTGCCAGCATTCGATATGATAACAATGAGCAGTTCTTC.

The J gene is TRBJ2-7, the V gene TRBV7-8, with TRBD1 identical over 8 bases. CDR1 is SGHVS and CDR2 is FQNEAQ in the germline V gene. The V gene end was trimmed by 2 bases and the J gene end by 3 bases; junction bases not matched to a gene: 9. The CDR3 length is 16 residues. CDR3 loop: CASSLRGQVYFYEQYF. As DNA, the CDR3 is TGTGCCAGCAGCTTACGGGGACAGGTGTATTTCTACGAGCAGTACTTC.

This clonotype has a count of ten or more. A junction end diverges from the germline sequence, so it may reflect a read error. The chain has TRBV5-1 and TRBJ2-2; D is undetermined. Germline lookup yields CDR1 SGHRS and CDR2 YFSETQ. There are 14 residues in the CDR3. The CDR3 sequence is CASSLDGNTGELFF. The CDR3 DNA reads TGTGCCAGCAGTCTGGACGGGAACACCGGGGAGCTGTTTTTT.

This chain links TRBV6-2 or TRBV6-3 with TRBJ1-5; TRBD1 aligns across 7 bases. The trim removed 7 bases at V and 5 bases at J, leaving 8 bases unmatched. Germline lookup yields CDR1 MNHEY and CDR2 SVGEGT. The CDR3 runs to 14 residues. Written as DNA, the CDR3 is TGTGCCAGCAACCCGACAGGGAATTATCAGCCCCAGCATTTT. Its protein product is CASNPTGNYQPQHF.

This clonotype came up a few times. The chain uses TRBV11-2 and TRBJ2-3; D uncertain. Germline loops: CDR1 SGHAT, CDR2 FQNNGV. V lost 2 bases and J lost 3, with 9 bases in between. The CDR3 runs 14 residues. DNA of the CDR3: TGTGCCAGCAGCTTAATGCTAGGTACAGATACGCAGTATTTT. It encodes CASSLMLGTDTQYF.

The gene calls are TRBV5-1 and TRBJ1-3; no firm D call. Trimming pared 4 bases from V and 3 bases from J, leaving 11 bases between. The CDR3 is 14 residues long. Germline CDR1 reads SGHRS; CDR2 reads YFSETQ. This chain's CDR3 is CASSPNGLGNTIYF. DNA of the CDR3: TGCGCCAGCAGCCCCAATGGGCTTGGAAACACCATATATTTT.

In this sample, this clonotype turned up a few times. This chain links TRBV19 with TRBJ2-3, with D tentatively TRBD1 or TRBD2 (5 bases each). With 3 bases removed from V and 2 bases from J, the gap between germline ends came to 9 bases. Germline CDR1 and CDR2: LNHDA and SQIVND (reference sequence). CDR3 length equals 14 residues. The CDR3 DNA is TGTGCCAGTAGTATCTGGGGGAACACAGATACGCAGTATTTT. It is translated as CASSIWGNTDTQYF.

The gene calls are TRBV6-2 or TRBV6-3 and TRBJ2-1; D gene unclear. The CDR3 length is 16 residues. The germline V gene encodes CDR1 MNHEY and CDR2 SVGEGT. V dropped 2 bases and J dropped 0 bases, with 11 bases sitting between them. The CDR3 here is CASSYVSVPSYNEQFF. The CDR3 coding sequence is TGTGCCAGCAGTTACGTGAGCGTTCCCTCCTACAATGAGCAGTTCTTC.

In the case of this clonotype: Lacking the conserved final phenylalanine or tryptophan, this CDR3 likely reflects a read error. This rearrangement joins TRBV7-2 to TRBJ1-3; no firm D call. The CDR3 contains 16 residues. V was trimmed by 1 base and J by 0 bases, leaving 10 bases between them. From germline, CDR1 is SGHTA and CDR2 FQGNSA. The CDR3 spells CASSLVPDTSGNTIYL. For the CDR3, the DNA is TGTGCCAGCAGCTTAGTTCCAGACACCTCTGGAAACACCATATATTTG.

This clonotype was seen a handful of times. The chain links TRBV11-1 to TRBJ2-4; possibly TRBD1 for D (6 bases). Germline V gene lookup returns CDR1 SGHAT and CDR2 FQDESV (reference sequence). The CDR3 contains 17 residues. Trimming cost V 4 bases and J 0 bases, with 16 bases left between them. CDR3 in amino acids: CASSSTDRGLAKNIQYF. CDR3 bases: TGTGCCAGCAGCTCGACGGACAGAGGCTTAGCCAAAAACATTCAGTACTTC.